This T cell receptor beta chain was identified during a study of T-cell memory formation after mild COVID-19. In the study overall: TCR clusters were mostly confined to one donor each.

V was pared by 5 bases and J by 1 base, with 13 bases between. The CDR3 length is 15 residues. CDR1 is SGHTA and CDR2 is FQGNSA in the germline V gene. With constant-segment primers, 5'RACE yielded cDNA libraries of TCR alpha and TCR beta that carried sample barcodes and UMIs. TCRdb fed the 5' RACE reads into MiXCR, producing one record per CDR3 protein. This sample yields 340,000 or so distinct CDR3 sequences, of which 10% to 15% are seen a single time; about a fifth belongs to the top ten. In its sample, this clonotype was seen a few times. This TCR came from a man between 18 and 35 years old who had mild COVID-19 (a few samples of this study predate the infection). Cell type and time point are not known. The sequenced sample was PBMCs or a T cell subset sorted from them (not recorded which). V and J are TRBV7-2 and TRBJ2-3, with D uncertain. DNA of the CDR3: TGTGCCAGCAGCCCCCACACCGGACGCACAGATACGCAGTATTTT. Residues: CASSPHTGRTDTQYF. The full variable domain, completed using reference TRBV7-2 and TRBJ2-3, is GAGVSQSPSNKVTEKGKDVELRCDPISGHTALYWYRQSLGQGLEFLIYFQGNSAPDKSGLPSDRFSAERTGGSVSTLTIQRTQQEDSAVYLCASSPHTGRTDTQYFGPGTRLTVL.